The entry that follows covers one TCR beta chain sequence. Its specificity is unknown. These data originate in a study of cytotoxic CD8 clonotypes in ibrutinib-treated CLL. Whole-study findings and limits: Researchers report that baseline clonality outpaced age-matched healthy donors and tracked circulating CD8+ T-cell counts.

A 1 in 200,000 to 1 in 1 million T cell depth was the sequencing target. Clones were sequenced by immunoSEQ multiplex PCR, and TCRdb holds only the in-frame ones, with some missing. This sample has approximately 100,000 clones, with roughly 80% found just once. This clonotype originated in a human donor with chronic lymphocytic leukemia. This specimen was PBMCs, taken after 24 months of ibrutinib treatment.

CDR3 DNA: TGTGCCAGCAGCTTGCGTTCCGGGACAGGGATGACTGAAGCTTTCTTT. As protein: CASSLRSGTGMTEAFF. The chain carries TRBV5-6 and TRBJ1-1; TRBD1 aligns across 9 bases. Trimming took 1 base from V and 5 from J; bases not matched to a gene: 9. CDR1 and CDR2 (germline): SGHDT, YYEEEE. The CDR3 sequence is 16 residues long.